One sample yielded the 6 T cell receptor beta chains listed below, sequenced in a study of blood T cell repertoires in COVID-19. Some clones are missing from TCRdb's copy, which holds only in-frame ones; the method was immunoSEQ multiplex PCR. The table records about 210,000 clones, roughly 90% of them present only once. The sample comprised PBMCs or T cells enriched from blood (not recorded which). Receptors originate from a woman aged 30 to 39 who had been exposed to COVID-19.

This chain uses TRBV6-1 with TRBJ1-2; D is ambiguous. Germline V CDR1 and CDR2: MNHNS, SASEGT. The CDR3 covers 14 residues. V was pared by 1 base and J by 2 bases, with 8 bases between. CDR3 protein: CASSEGIANYGYTF. In nucleotides, the CDR3 is TGTGCCAGCAGTGAAGGGATAGCCAACTATGGCTACACCTTC.

The V gene is TRBV30, the J gene TRBJ2-7; possible D gene TRBD1, 5 bases. Germline assignment: CDR1 GTSNPN and CDR2 SVGIG (reference sequence). Between the trimmed V and J ends, which lost 5 bases and 2 bases, there was a span of 10 bases. The CDR3 is 12 residues long. CDR3 sequence reads: CAWDSPPYEQYF. CDR3 DNA sequence: TGTGCCTGGGACAGTCCTCCCTACGAGCAGTACTTC.

The chain couples TRBV19 to TRBJ1-2; 7 nucleotides agree with TRBD1. CDR1 is LNHDA and CDR2 is SQIVND in the germline V gene (reference sequence). V lost 6 bases, J lost 4 bases, and 11 bases stayed unmatched. The CDR3 extends over 15 amino acids. CDR3 DNA: TGTGCCAGTAGGACCGACAGGGTGCCCTTCTATGGCTACACCTTC. This gives the protein CASRTDRVPFYGYTF.

The V call is TRBV7-2, the J call TRBJ1-2; tentative D call: TRBD1 (5 bases). Germline CDR1 and CDR2: SGHTA and FQGNSA. The CDR3 is 13 amino acids. V dropped 5 bases and J dropped 3 bases, with 10 bases sitting between them. CDR3 amino acids: CASSPDSHYGYTF. In DNA, the CDR3 is TGTGCCAGCAGCCCCGACAGCCACTATGGCTACACCTTC.

There are a few counts of this clone. The V and J genes are TRBV6-1 and TRBJ2-3, with 7 positions matching TRBD2. The CDR3 loop spans 16 amino acids. The V gene end was trimmed by 0 bases and the J gene end by 6 bases; junction bases not matched to a gene: 9. The V gene's germline CDR1 is MNHNS and CDR2 SASEGT. The CDR3, as DNA: TGTGCCAGCAGTGAAGCCCGCCGACTAGCCGGGGATACGCAGTATTTT. It encodes CASSEARRLAGDTQYF.

This chain connects TRBV7-9 to TRBJ1-1; D may be TRBD1 (6 bases). Per germline, CDR1 SEHNR and CDR2 FQNEAQ (reference sequence). The V and J ends lost 5 bases and 4 bases respectively, with 14 bases between them. The CDR3 is 14 residues long. The CDR3 sequence: CASSRQVEGTEAFF. In DNA, the CDR3 is TGTGCCAGCAGCCGACAGGTGGAAGGCACTGAAGCTTTCTTT.